A selection of T cell receptor beta chains follows, all from one sample in a study of shared clonotypes between healthy human individuals. The data were produced by immunoSEQ multiplex PCR, yet TCRdb's version contains in-frame clones alone and is incomplete. The sample records about 2.2 million clones, 93% being singletons. Sequenced input: naive CD8+ T cells from PBMCs. The receptors were sampled from a man aged 18 to 29 in good health. Some clones in this sample may be carry-over from other donors' samples. CDR3s include the opening cysteine and the closing phenylalanine or tryptophan. A D gene is named only where the DNA matches it firmly. Not all rows give a size; the values are once, few, many and, for expanded clones, a class.

v_call: TRBV29-1
cdr3_length: 13
clone_size: NA
d_call: NA
j_call: TRBJ2-7
cdr3_nt: TGCAGCGCCCGAGGAGGGTCCTCCTACGAGCAGTACTTC
cdr3_aa: CSARGGSSYEQYF

v_call: TRBV7-9
cdr3_length: 15
clone_size: NA
d_call: TRBD1
j_call: TRBJ2-7
cdr3_nt: TGTGCCAGCAGCGCGGGACAGGGGGTTAAAAACGAGCAGTACTTC
cdr3_aa: CASSAGQGVKNEQYF

v_call: TRBV2
cdr3_length: 11
clone_size: NA
d_call: NA
j_call: TRBJ2-7
cdr3_nt: TGTGCCACGACCCGGACGGGGGAGCAGTACTTC
cdr3_aa: CATTRTGEQYF

v_call: TRBV6-1
cdr3_length: 15
clone_size: NA
d_call: NA
j_call: TRBJ2-1
cdr3_nt: TGTGCCAGCAGGACTATAGGGGACCCCCGGGATGAGCAGTTCTTC
cdr3_aa: CASRTIGDPRDEQFF

v_call: TRBV7-9
cdr3_length: 15
clone_size: NA
d_call: TRBD1
j_call: TRBJ1-1
cdr3_nt: TGTGCCAGCAGCCCCGGGACAGGGCAGAACACTGAAGCTTTCTTT
cdr3_aa: CASSPGTGQNTEAFF

v_call: TRBV29-1
cdr3_length: 11
clone_size: NA
d_call: TRBD1
j_call: TRBJ1-1
cdr3_nt: TGCAGCGTCATACAGGGGACTGAAGCTTTCTTT
cdr3_aa: CSVIQGTEAFF

v_call: TRBV11-2
cdr3_length: 14
clone_size: NA
d_call: TRBD1
j_call: TRBJ1-5
cdr3_nt: TGTGCCAGCAGCACCGAGGGGGCGGATCAGCCCCAGCATTTT
cdr3_aa: CASSTEGADQPQHF

v_call: TRBV4-1
cdr3_length: 12
clone_size: NA
d_call: NA
j_call: TRBJ2-2
cdr3_nt: TGCGCCAGCAGCCAGCGAACCGGGGAGCTGTTTTTT
cdr3_aa: CASSQRTGELFF

v_call: TRBV28
cdr3_length: 14
clone_size: NA
d_call: NA
j_call: TRBJ2-7
cdr3_nt: TGTGCCAGCAGTTTAACGTACCGGACTTACGAGCAGTACTTC
cdr3_aa: CASSLTYRTYEQYF

v_call: TRBV5-1
cdr3_length: 13
clone_size: NA
d_call: NA
j_call: TRBJ2-7
cdr3_nt: TGCGCCAGCAGCTACAGGGTCAGGGACGAGCAGTACTTC
cdr3_aa: CASSYRVRDEQYF

v_call: TRBV4-3
cdr3_length: 15
clone_size: NA
d_call: TRBD1
j_call: TRBJ1-4
cdr3_nt: TGCGCCAGCAGCCGCCTGACAGGGGAACGCGAAAAACTGTTTTTT
cdr3_aa: CASSRLTGEREKLFF

v_call: TRBV27
cdr3_length: 13
clone_size: once
d_call: NA
j_call: TRBJ1-1
cdr3_nt: TGTGCCAGCAGTTCCGGCGGGAACACTGAAGCTTTCTTT
cdr3_aa: CASSSGGNTEAFF

v_call: TRBV4-1
cdr3_length: 15
clone_size: NA
d_call: NA
j_call: TRBJ2-7
cdr3_nt: TGCGCCAGCAGCCAGGTGACAGGTAGGGGCGCCGAGCAGTACTTC
cdr3_aa: CASSQVTGRGAEQYF

v_call: TRBV28
cdr3_length: 13
clone_size: NA
d_call: NA
j_call: TRBJ2-7
cdr3_nt: TGTGCCAGCCGACGACTCAAAACCTACGAGCAGTACTTC
cdr3_aa: CASRRLKTYEQYF

v_call: TRBV13
cdr3_length: 14
clone_size: NA
d_call: NA
j_call: TRBJ1-5
cdr3_nt: TGTGCCAGCAGCTCAGGACGGATCAATCAGCCCCAGCATTTT
cdr3_aa: CASSSGRINQPQHF

v_call: TRBV4-3
cdr3_length: 17
clone_size: NA
d_call: TRBD2
j_call: TRBJ2-1
cdr3_nt: TGCGCCAGCAGCCAAGGCCCACCGGGACTAGCGGGAGATGAGCAGTTCTTC
cdr3_aa: CASSQGPPGLAGDEQFF

v_call: TRBV5-4
cdr3_length: 16
clone_size: once
d_call: NA
j_call: TRBJ1-1
cdr3_nt: TGTGCCAGCAGCTTGGAGGGAGCAACTATGAACACTGAAGCTTTCTTT
cdr3_aa: CASSLEGATMNTEAFF

v_call: TRBV27
cdr3_length: 17
clone_size: once
d_call: NA
j_call: TRBJ2-2
cdr3_nt: TGTGCCAGCAGTTTGAGTAGGTCGTCTAGCGCCACCGGGGAGCTGTTTTTT
cdr3_aa: CASSLSRSSSATGELFF

v_call: TRBV7-8
cdr3_length: 14
clone_size: NA
d_call: NA
j_call: TRBJ2-1
cdr3_nt: TGTGCCAGCAGCCCTTGGGCGGCCGGGGATGAGCAGTTCTTC
cdr3_aa: CASSPWAAGDEQFF

v_call: TRBV13
cdr3_length: 13
clone_size: NA
d_call: NA
j_call: TRBJ1-1
cdr3_nt: TGTGCCAGCAGCCCTGACAGGAGCACTGAAGCTTTCTTT
cdr3_aa: CASSPDRSTEAFF

v_call: TRBV27
cdr3_length: 13
clone_size: NA
d_call: NA
j_call: TRBJ2-5
cdr3_nt: TGTGCCAGCAGTTTTGGGGGACTGGAGACCCAGTACTTC
cdr3_aa: CASSFGGLETQYF

v_call: TRBV11-2
cdr3_length: 16
clone_size: NA
d_call: TRBD2
j_call: TRBJ2-1
cdr3_nt: TGTGCCAGCAGCTTAGAGGGACTAGCGTCCTACAATGAGCAGTTCTTC
cdr3_aa: CASSLEGLASYNEQFF

v_call: TRBV7-2
cdr3_length: 14
clone_size: NA
d_call: TRBD2
j_call: TRBJ2-1
cdr3_nt: TGTGCCAGCAGCTTTACTAGCGGTTACAATGAGCAGTTCTTC
cdr3_aa: CASSFTSGYNEQFF

v_call: TRBV28
cdr3_length: 14
clone_size: NA
d_call: NA
j_call: TRBJ2-7
cdr3_nt: TGTGCCAGCAGTTTATCCCTGGGGGCCTACGAGCAGTACTTC
cdr3_aa: CASSLSLGAYEQYF

v_call: TRBV27
cdr3_length: 16
clone_size: NA
d_call: TRBD1
j_call: TRBJ2-7
cdr3_nt: TGTGCCAGCAGTTCTCATACTGGACAGGTCGCCTACGAGCAGTACTTC
cdr3_aa: CASSSHTGQVAYEQYF

v_call: TRBV2
cdr3_length: 15
clone_size: NA
d_call: NA
j_call: TRBJ2-1
cdr3_nt: TGTGCCAGCAGCGAGGGGGGGTTACCCTACAATGAGCAGTTCTTC
cdr3_aa: CASSEGGLPYNEQFF